This T cell receptor beta chain was sequenced in a study of blood T cell repertoires in COVID-19. Turning to the study itself: Samples came from the United States, Italy and Spain, spanning acute and convalescent COVID-19.

Assay: immunoSEQ multiplex PCR; the TCRdb copy retains only in-frame clones and omits some. This table has around 130,000 clones, about 74% appearing once. This clonotype was sampled from a human donor in a cohort sampled during active COVID-19. The source material was peripheral blood.

The chain's CDR3 is CASISGLGTDTQYF. CDR3 nucleotide sequence: TGTGCCAGCATTTCGGGACTAGGAACAGATACGCAGTATTTT. The chain recombines TRBV6-6 with TRBJ2-3; 8 nucleotides align to TRBD2. The CDR3 is 14 amino acids. The V gene end was trimmed by 7 bases and the J gene end by 3 bases; junction bases not matched to a gene: 6. In germline, CDR1 is MNHNY, CDR2 SVGAGI (reference sequence).